This section outlines one TCR beta chain sequence together with its context. Its matching antigen is unknown. The data originate from a study of T cell repertoires in cytomegalovirus infection. As for the study in general: Recently identified HLA-C-restricted CMV epitopes and well-studied HLA-B-restricted CMV epitopes were used by the study. The public TCR beta signatures pointed to both CMV infection and matching HLA type. General study results and limits: CMV-specific HLA-C-restricted TCR beta clonotypes dominated the ex vivo response.

Each CDR3 protein gets one entry after TCRdb re-called the reads with MiXCR. Of tens of thousands of distinct CDR3 sequences listed, about 37% are singletons. The V gene's germline CDR1 is MNHEY and CDR2 SVGEGT. The V and J ends lost 0 bases and 4 bases, in that order; junction bases with no gene match: 5. CDR3 size: 16 residues. This clonotype was obtained from a human donor in good health (CMV status not recorded). Some clones in this sample may be carry-over from other donors' samples. The sequencing used CD8+ T cells from cultured PBMCs, collected from culture after CMV antigen stimulation. The chain carries TRBV6-2 or TRBV6-3 and TRBJ2-7; TRBD2 matches at 11 bases. The CDR3 DNA reads TGTGCCAGCAGTTACTCTACTAGCGGGGGTCTTTACGAGCAGTACTTC. Its protein is CASSYSTSGGLYEQYF.